This T cell receptor beta chain was captured in a study of T-cell memory formation after mild COVID-19. Study in general: TCR clusters showed largely donor specificity. The study, taken as a whole, reports: Among contracting clones, CD4+ were mainly CM/EM and CD8+ enriched in EMRA. Certain responding clones were present in pre-infection memory, suggesting participation of cross-reactive memory.

CDR3 length: 13 residues. Germline CDR1 reads MNHEY; CDR2 reads SVGEGT. Trimming left V 5 bases short and J 1 base short, with 8 bases between. About this clonotype: The antigen is unknown.

Employing constant-segment primers, 5'RACE generated TCR alpha and TCR beta cDNA libraries bearing sample barcodes and UMIs. TCRdb independently ran MiXCR on the 5' RACE reads; one entry per CDR3 protein. The profile covers hundreds of thousands of distinct CDR3 sequences, with roughly 18% appearing a single time and about 11% taken by the ten largest. This chain uses TRBV6-2 or TRBV6-3 with TRBJ1-1; D not resolved. The specimen sequenced was PBMCs or a T cell subset sorted from them (not recorded which). The TCR was taken from an adult woman who had mild COVID-19 (a few samples of this study predate the infection). Cell type and time point are not known. The CDR3 DNA sequence: TGTGCCAGCAGTCGCTTGACGAACACTGAAGCTTTCTTT. Amino acids: CASSRLTNTEAFF.